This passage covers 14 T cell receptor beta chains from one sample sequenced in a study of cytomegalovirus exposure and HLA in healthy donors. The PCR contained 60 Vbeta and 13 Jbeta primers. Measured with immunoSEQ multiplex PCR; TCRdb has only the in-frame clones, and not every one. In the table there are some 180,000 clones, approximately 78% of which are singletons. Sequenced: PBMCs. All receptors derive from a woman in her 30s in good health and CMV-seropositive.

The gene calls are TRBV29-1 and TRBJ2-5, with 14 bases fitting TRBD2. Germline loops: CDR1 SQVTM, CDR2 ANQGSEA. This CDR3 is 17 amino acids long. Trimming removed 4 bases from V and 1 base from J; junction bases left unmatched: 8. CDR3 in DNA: TGCAGCGTTGTTGGGACTAGCGGGGGCCCCTCCCAAGAGACCCAGTACTTC. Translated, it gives CSVVGTSGGPSQETQYF. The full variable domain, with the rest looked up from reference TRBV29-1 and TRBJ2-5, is SAVISQKPSRDICQRGTSLTIQCQVDSQVTMMFWYRQQPGQSLTLIATANQGSEATYESGFVIDKFPISRPNLTFSTLTVSNMSPEDSSIYLCSVVGTSGGPSQETQYFGPGTRLLVL.

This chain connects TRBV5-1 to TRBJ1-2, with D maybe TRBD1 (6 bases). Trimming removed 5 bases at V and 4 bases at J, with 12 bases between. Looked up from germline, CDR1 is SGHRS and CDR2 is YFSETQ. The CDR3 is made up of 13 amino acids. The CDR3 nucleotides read TGCGCCAGCAGGGGCAGGGGTGGCTATGGCTACACCTTC. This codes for CASRGRGGYGYTF.

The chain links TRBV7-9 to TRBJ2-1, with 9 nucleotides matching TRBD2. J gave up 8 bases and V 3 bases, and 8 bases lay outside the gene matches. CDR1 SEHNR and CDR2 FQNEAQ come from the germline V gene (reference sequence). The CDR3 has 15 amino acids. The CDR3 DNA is TGTGCCAGCAGCTTGGTGGCGGGGGGGCGTGATGAGCAGTTCTTC. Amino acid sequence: CASSLVAGGRDEQFF.

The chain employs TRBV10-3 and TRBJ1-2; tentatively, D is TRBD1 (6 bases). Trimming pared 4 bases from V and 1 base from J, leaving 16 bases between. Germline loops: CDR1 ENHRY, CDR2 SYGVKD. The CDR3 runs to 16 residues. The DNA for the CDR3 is TGTGCCATCAGTGCCCCCGGACAGTATTTTAACTATGGCTACACCTTC. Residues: CAISAPGQYFNYGYTF.

CDR3 residues: CASSHTYLEKLFF. Written as DNA, the CDR3 is TGCGCCAGCAGCCATACATATCTTGAAAAACTGTTTTTT. This sequence joins TRBV4-1 and TRBJ1-4; the D is unclear. From germline, CDR1 is MGHRA and CDR2 YSYEKL. The CDR3 has 13 amino acids. Trimming pared 3 bases from V and 7 bases from J, leaving 9 bases between.

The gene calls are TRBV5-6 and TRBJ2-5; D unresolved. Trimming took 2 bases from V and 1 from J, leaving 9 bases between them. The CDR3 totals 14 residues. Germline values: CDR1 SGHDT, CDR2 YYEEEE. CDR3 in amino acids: CASSLGAFQETQYF. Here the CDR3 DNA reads TGTGCCAGCAGCTTAGGAGCGTTCCAAGAGACCCAGTACTTC.

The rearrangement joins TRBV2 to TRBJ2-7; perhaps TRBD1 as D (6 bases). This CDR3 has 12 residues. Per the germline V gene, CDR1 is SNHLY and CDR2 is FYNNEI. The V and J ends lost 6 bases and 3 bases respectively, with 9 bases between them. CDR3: CASSGQYYEQYF. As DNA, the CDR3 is TGTGCCAGCAGCGGACAGTACTACGAGCAGTACTTC.

The CDR3 DNA follows: TGTGCCAGCAGCTTTGTTACTACAAATGAGCAGTTCTTC. It yields the protein CASSFVTTNEQFF. J is TRBJ2-1 and V is TRBV12-1; the DNA was not compared with TRBD2, the D call given in the table. TRBV12-1 is designated a pseudogene. The CDR3 totals 13 residues.

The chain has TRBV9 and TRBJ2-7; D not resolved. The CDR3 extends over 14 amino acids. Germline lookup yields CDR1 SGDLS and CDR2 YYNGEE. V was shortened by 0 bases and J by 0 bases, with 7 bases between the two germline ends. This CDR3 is CASSVGPLSYEQYF. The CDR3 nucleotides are TGTGCCAGCAGCGTAGGGCCGCTCTCCTACGAGCAGTACTTC.

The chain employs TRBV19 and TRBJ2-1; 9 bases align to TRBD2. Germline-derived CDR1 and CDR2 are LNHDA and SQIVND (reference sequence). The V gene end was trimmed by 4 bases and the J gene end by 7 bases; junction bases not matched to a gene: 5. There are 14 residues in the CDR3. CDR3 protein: CASSTGLAINEQFF. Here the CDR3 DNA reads TGTGCCAGTAGTACAGGACTAGCGATAAATGAGCAGTTCTTC.

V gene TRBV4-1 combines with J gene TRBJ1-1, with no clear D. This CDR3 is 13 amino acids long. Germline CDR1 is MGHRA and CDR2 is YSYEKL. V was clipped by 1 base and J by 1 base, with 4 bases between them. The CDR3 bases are TGCGCCAGCAGCCAAGCTCGGAACACTGAAGCTTTCTTT. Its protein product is CASSQARNTEAFF.

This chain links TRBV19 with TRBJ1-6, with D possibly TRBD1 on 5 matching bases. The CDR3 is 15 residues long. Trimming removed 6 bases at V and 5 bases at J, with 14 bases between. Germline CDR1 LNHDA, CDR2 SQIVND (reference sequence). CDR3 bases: TGTGCCAGTAGCCCCGCAGACAGCAATAATTCACCCCTCCACTTT. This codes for CASSPADSNNSPLHF.

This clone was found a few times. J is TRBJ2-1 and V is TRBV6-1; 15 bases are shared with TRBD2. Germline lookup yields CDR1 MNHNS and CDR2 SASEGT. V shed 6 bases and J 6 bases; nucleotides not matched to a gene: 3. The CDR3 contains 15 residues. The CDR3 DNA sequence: TGTGCCAGCAGCGGGACTAGCGGGGGGTTCAATGAGCAGTTCTTC. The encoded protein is CASSGTSGGFNEQFF.

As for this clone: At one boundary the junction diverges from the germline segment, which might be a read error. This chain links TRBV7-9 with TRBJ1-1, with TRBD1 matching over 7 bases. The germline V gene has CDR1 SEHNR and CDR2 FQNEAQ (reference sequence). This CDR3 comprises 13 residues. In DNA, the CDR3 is TGTTCCAGCTTGGGACAGTTGAACACTGAAGCTTTCTTT. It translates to CSSLGQLNTEAFF.